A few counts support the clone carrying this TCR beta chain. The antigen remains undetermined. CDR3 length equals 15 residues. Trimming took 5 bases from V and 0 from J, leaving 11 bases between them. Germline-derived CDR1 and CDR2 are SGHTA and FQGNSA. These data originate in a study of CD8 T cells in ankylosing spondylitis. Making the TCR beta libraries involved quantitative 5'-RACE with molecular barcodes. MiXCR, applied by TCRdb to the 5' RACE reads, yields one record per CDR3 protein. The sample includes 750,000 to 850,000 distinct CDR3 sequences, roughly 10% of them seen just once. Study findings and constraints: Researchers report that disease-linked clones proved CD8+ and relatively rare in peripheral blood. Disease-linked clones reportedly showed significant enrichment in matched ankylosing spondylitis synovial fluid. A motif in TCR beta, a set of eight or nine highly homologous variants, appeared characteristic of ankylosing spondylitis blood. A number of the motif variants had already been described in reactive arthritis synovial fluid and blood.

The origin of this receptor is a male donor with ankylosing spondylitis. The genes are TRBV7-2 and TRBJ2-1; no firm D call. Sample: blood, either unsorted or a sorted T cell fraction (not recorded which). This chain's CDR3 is CASSQTPSSYNEQFF. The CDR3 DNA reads TGTGCCAGCAGCCAGACACCCAGCTCCTACAATGAGCAGTTCTTC. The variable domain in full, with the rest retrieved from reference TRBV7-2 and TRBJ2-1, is GAGVSQSPSNKVTEKGKDVELRCDPISGHTALYWYRQSLGQGLEFLIYFQGNSAPDKSGLPSDRFSAERTGGSVSTLTIQRTQQEDSAVYLCASSQTPSSYNEQFFGPGTRLTVL.